This T cell receptor (beta chain) was documented in a study of OX40 agonist ivuxolimab in advanced cancers. About this clone: What it binds is not known.

CDR1 MDHEN and CDR2 SYDVKM come from the germline V gene. The CDR3 contains 16 residues. V was pared by 4 bases and J by 3 bases, with 9 bases of the junction left unmatched. The data were produced by immunoSEQ multiplex PCR, yet TCRdb's version contains in-frame clones alone and is incomplete. Of around 15,000 clones listed, less than 90% are singletons. Whole-study findings and limits: Expanded clones were, on average, more numerous among CD8+ T cells than CD4+. Both blood CD4+ and CD8+ T cells showed clonal growth by week 6 at 0.1 to 3.0 mg/kg.

The rearrangement links TRBV28 to TRBJ2-4, with 7 bases fitting TRBD1. This material consisted of CD4+ or CD8+ T cells sorted from blood, taken in a trial of the OX40 agonist ivuxolimab. The sequence was obtained from an adult with an advanced solid tumor such as melanoma, head and neck, liver or kidney cancer. This chain's CDR3 is CASSSTGSVVKNIQYF. The CDR3 nucleotides read TGTGCCAGCAGTTCGACAGGGAGCGTGGTCAAAAACATTCAGTACTTC.